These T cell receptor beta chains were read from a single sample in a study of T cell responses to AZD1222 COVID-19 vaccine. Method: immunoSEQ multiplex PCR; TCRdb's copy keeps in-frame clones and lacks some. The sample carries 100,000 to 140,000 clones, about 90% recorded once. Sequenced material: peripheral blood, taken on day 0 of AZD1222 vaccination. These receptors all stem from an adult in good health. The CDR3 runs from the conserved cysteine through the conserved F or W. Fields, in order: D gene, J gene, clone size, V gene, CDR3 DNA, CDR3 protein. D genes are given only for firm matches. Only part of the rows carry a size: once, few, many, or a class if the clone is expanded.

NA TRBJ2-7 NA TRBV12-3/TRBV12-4 TGTGCCAGCAGTCCTGCAGGGACCTACGAGCAGTACTTC CASSPAGTYEQYF
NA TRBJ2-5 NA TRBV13 TGTGCCAGCAGCTTAGGATCCAAGATCAGGGTGATAGAGACCCAGTACTTC CASSLGSKIRVIETQYF
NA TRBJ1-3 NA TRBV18 TGTGCCAGCTCACCAAGGGAGTCCTCTGGAAACACCATATATTTT CASSPRESSGNTIYF
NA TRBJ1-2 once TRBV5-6 TGTGCCAGCAGCTTACCGGCAGGGGCGGATGGCTACACCTTC CASSLPAGADGYTF
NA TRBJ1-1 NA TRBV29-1 TGCAGCGCAACGGGGGGGGCAACGAACACTGAAGCTTTCTTT CSATGGATNTEAFF
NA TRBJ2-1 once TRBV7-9 TGTGCCAGCAGCTTCAGTCAACAGGACGCCCATGAGCAGTTCTTC CASSFSQQDAHEQFF
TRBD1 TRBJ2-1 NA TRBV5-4 TGTGCCAGCAGCCCCGGGACAGGCACTTACAATGAGCAGTTCTTC CASSPGTGTYNEQFF
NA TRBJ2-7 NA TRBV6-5 TGTGCCAGCAGTTCTACAGGGGGGGCCTACGAGCAGTACTTC CASSSTGGAYEQYF
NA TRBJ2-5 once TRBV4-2 TGTGCCAGCAGCCAATCGGTTGATCGGGGGGCTGAGACCCAGTACTTC CASSQSVDRGAETQYF
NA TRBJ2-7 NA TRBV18 TGTGCCAGCTCCCTAAGCTCGGACTATTACGAGCAGTACTTC CASSLSSDYYEQYF
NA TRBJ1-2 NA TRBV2 TGTGCCAGCAAAATCGTTTCTGGCTACACCTTC CASKIVSGYTF
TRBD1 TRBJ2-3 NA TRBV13 TGTGCCAGCAGCCTGGGGACAGCCACAGATACGCAGTATTTT CASSLGTATDTQYF
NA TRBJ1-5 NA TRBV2 TGTGCCAGCAGTGATGGAGGACGGAGCAATCAGCCCCAGCATTTT CASSDGGRSNQPQHF
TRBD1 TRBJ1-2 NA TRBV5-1 TGCGCCAGCAGCTCCCCCGGGACAGGCGGCTATGGCTACACCTTC CASSSPGTGGYGYTF
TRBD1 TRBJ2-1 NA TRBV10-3 TGTGCCATCAGTGCTGGGGGACAGGGAGAATCGATCTTC CAISAGGQGESIF
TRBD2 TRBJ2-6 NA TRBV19 TGTGCCAGTAGTTCCGGGGGGACTTCCACCTCTGGGGCCAACGTCCTGACTTTC CASSSGGTSTSGANVLTF
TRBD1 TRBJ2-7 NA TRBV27 TGTGCCAGCAGTTTATACAGGGGAGCACATGATACCAGCTCCTACGAGCAGTACTTC CASSLYRGAHDTSSYEQYF
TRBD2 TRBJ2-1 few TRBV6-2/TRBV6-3 TGTGCCAGCAGTTACTCGTTACTAGCGGAGCAGTTCTTC CASSYSLLAEQFF
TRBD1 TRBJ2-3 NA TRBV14 TGTGCCAGCAGCCAATTATTCGGACAGGAATTAGATACGCAGTATTTT CASSQLFGQELDTQYF
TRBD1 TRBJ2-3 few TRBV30 TGTGCCCGAGACCTATTCGGGACAGCCAGCACAGATACGCAGTATTTT CARDLFGTASTDTQYF
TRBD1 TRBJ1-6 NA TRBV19 TGTGCCAGTAACCCATCGACAGGGGTGGGGTCACCCCTCCACTTT CASNPSTGVGSPLHF
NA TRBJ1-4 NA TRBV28 TGTGCCAGCAGAGCCAGGAGGGGTACCGGTGAAAAACTGTTTTTT CASRARRGTGEKLFF
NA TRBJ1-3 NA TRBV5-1 TGCGCCAGCAGCTTAGATGACAGCGGCTCTGGAAACACCATATATTTT CASSLDDSGSGNTIYF
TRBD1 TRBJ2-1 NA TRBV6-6 TGTGCCAGCAGCGACGGACAGGGTCTCGGCAATGAGCAGTTCTTC CASSDGQGLGNEQFF
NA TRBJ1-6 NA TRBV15 TGTGCCACCAGCAGAGAGGGACGGGAGGATTCACCCCTCCACTTT CATSREGREDSPLHF
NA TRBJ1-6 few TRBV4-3 TGCGCCAGCAGCGAAAGGAGCTCCTATAATTCACCCCTCCACTTT CASSERSSYNSPLHF
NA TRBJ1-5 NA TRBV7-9 TGTGCCAGCAGCCCACTTGATCAGCCCCAGCATTTT CASSPLDQPQHF
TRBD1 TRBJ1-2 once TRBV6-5 TGTGCCAGCAGTCGACAGGGGTATGGCTACACCTTC CASSRQGYGYTF
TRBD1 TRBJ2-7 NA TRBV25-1 TGTGCCAATGGACAGGTCTACGAGCAGTACTTC CANGQVYEQYF
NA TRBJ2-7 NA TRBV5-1 TGCGCCAGCAGCTGGCCCTCAGCGGAGGGATCCTACGAGCAGTACTTC CASSWPSAEGSYEQYF
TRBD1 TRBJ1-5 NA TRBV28 TGTGCCAGCAGCCTAGCAGGGGGAAATCAGCCCCAGCATTTT CASSLAGGNQPQHF
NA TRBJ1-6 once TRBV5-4 TGTGCCAGCAGCTTGGTCGCATCCCGAGGGTCACCCCTCCACTTT CASSLVASRGSPLHF
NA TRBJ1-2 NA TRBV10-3 TGTGCCATCAGTGAGTCGGGGTCCTATGGCTACACCTTC CAISESGSYGYTF
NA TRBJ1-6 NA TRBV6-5 TGTGCCAGCAGCCCCGAGGTGGGTCTAAATTCACCCCTCCACTTT CASSPEVGLNSPLHF
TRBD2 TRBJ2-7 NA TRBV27 TGTGCCAGCAGTTTAGTCGCTAGCGGTTCCTACGAGCAGTACTTC CASSLVASGSYEQYF
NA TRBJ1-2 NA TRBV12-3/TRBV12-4 TGTGCCAGCAGCCGGGGGGCGCCCCATGGCTACACCTTC CASSRGAPHGYTF
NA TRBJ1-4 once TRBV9 TGTGCCAGCAGCGTACAGGGCACTAATGAAAAACTGTTTTTT CASSVQGTNEKLFF
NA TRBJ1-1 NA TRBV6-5 TGTGCCAGCAGTTATACAGATAACACTGAAGCTTTCTTT CASSYTDNTEAFF
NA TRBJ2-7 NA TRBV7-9 TGTGCCAGCAGCTTTTTCGGGGACGCTCCCTACGAGCAGTACTTC CASSFFGDAPYEQYF
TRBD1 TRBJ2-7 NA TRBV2 TGTGCCAGCAGCGCCGAGGGGACAGGGATATCCTACGAGCAGTACTTC CASSAEGTGISYEQYF
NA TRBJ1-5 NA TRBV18 TGTGCCAGCTCACCGTTCGACAATCCCGAAGGGCCCCAGCATTTT CASSPFDNPEGPQHF
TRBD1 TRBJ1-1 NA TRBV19 TGTGCCAGTAGTATAGGACAGGGGGCGGCAGCTTTCTTT CASSIGQGAAAFF
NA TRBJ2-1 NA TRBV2 TGTGCCAGCAGTGAAGACCAGGCCTACAATGAGCAGTTCTTC CASSEDQAYNEQFF
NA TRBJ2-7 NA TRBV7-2 TGTGCCAGCAGCACACAATTAGGGGACTACGAGCAGTACTTC CASSTQLGDYEQYF
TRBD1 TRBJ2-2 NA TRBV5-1 TGCGCCAGCAGCTTTGGACAGGGATTTGGCGGGGAGCTGTTTTTT CASSFGQGFGGELFF
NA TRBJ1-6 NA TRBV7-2 TGTGCCAGCAGCTTAGATGCGAATTCACCCCTCCACTTT CASSLDANSPLHF
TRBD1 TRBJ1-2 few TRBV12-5 TGTGCTAGTGGTAACAGGGGACTGGGCTACACCTTC CASGNRGLGYTF
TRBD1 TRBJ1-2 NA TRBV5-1 TGCGCCAGCCGACAGGGGACTTTTGGCTACACCTTC CASRQGTFGYTF
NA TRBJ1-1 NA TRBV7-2 TGTGCCAGTTCAGCAGCCCCCCCGCGGTTTGACACTGAAGCTTTCTTT CASSAAPPRFDTEAFF
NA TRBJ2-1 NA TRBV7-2 TGTGCCAGCAGCTTATCGGACAGAAGAATTTACATATCCGACAATGAGCAGTTCTTC CASSLSDRRIYISDNEQFF
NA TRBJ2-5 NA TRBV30 TGTACCGGGGAATCCCCTGGGGAGACCCAGTACTTC CTGESPGETQYF
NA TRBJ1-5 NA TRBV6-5 TGTGCCAGCAGCAGGGAAAGCAATCAGCCCCAGCATTTT CASSRESNQPQHF
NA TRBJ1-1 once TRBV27 TGTGCCAGCAGTCTACCGGGTAACACTGAAGCTTTCTTT CASSLPGNTEAFF
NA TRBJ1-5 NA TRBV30 TGTGCCTGGAGCGAGGAGTGGGATCAGCCCCAGCATTTT CAWSEEWDQPQHF
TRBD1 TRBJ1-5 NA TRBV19 TGTGCCAGTAGTCCCGGGACAGCGGTCAATCAGCCCCAGCATTTT CASSPGTAVNQPQHF
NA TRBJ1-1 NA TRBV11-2 TGTGCCAGCAGCTTTATACGGGACACTGAAGCTTTCTTT CASSFIRDTEAFF
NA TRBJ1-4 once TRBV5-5 TGTGCCAGCAGCTTTGCCAGGGCTAATGAAAAACTGTTTTTT CASSFARANEKLFF